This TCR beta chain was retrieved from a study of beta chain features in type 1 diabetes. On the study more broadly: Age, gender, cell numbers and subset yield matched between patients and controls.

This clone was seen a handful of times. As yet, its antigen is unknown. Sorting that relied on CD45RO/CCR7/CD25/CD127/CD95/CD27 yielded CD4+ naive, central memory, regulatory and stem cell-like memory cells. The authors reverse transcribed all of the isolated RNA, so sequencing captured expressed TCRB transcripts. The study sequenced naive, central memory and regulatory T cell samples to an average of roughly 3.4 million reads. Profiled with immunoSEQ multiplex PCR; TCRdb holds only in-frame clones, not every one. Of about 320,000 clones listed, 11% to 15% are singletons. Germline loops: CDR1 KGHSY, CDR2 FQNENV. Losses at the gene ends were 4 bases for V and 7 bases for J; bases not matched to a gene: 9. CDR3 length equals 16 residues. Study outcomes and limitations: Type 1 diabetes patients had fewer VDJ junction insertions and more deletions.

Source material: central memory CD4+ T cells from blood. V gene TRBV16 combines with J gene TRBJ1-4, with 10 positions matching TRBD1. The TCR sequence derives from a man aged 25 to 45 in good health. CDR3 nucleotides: TGTGCCAGCAGCCGATCCGGGACAGGGGCAGTTGAAAAACTGTTTTTT. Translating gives CASSRSGTGAVEKLFF.